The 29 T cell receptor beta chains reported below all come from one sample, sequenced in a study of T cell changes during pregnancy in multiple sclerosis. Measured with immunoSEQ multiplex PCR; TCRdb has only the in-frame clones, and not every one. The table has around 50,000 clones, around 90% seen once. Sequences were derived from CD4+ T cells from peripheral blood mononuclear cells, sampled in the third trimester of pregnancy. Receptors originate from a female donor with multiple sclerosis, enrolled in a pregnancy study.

CDR3 nucleotide sequence: TGTGCCAGCAGTTCACAGGGGTCAGATACGCAGTATTTT. Translated: CASSSQGSDTQYF. This chain uses TRBV6-6 with TRBJ2-3; 7 bases are a match to TRBD1. J was trimmed by 4 bases and V by 4 bases; bases with no gene match: 2. Germline V gene sequence: CDR1 MNHNY, CDR2 SVGAGI (reference sequence). This CDR3 has 13 residues.

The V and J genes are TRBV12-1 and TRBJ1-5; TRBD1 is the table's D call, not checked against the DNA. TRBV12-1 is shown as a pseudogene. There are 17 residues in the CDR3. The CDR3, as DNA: TGTGCCAGCAGCTTTAGGGGACGGGACAGACTGAATCAGCCCCAGCATTTT. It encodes CASSFRGRDRLNQPQHF.

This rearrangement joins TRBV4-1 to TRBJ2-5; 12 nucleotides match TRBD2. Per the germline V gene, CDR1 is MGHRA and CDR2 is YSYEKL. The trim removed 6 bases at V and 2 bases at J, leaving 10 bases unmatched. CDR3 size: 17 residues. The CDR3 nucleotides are TGCGCCAGCAGTTATACCGGGACTAGCGGGTTTCAAGAGACCCAGTACTTC. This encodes CASSYTGTSGFQETQYF.

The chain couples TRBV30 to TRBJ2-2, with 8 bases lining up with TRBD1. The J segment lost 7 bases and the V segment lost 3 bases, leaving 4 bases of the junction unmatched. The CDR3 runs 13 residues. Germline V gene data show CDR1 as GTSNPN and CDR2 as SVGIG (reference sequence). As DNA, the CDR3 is TGTGCCTGGAGGGACAGGGACCACGGGGAGCTGTTTTTT. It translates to CAWRDRDHGELFF.

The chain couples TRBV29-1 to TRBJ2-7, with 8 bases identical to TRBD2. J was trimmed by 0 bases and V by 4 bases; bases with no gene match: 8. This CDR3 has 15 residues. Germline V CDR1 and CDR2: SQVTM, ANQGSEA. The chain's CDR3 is CSVVGVAGSSYEQYF. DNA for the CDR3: TGCAGCGTTGTAGGCGTAGCGGGGAGCTCCTACGAGCAGTACTTC.

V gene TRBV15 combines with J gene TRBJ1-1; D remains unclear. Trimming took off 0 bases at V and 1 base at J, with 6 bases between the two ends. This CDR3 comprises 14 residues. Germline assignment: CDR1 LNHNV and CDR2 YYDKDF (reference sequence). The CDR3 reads CATSRDRGNTEAFF. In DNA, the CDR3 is TGTGCCACCAGCAGAGATCGCGGGAACACTGAAGCTTTCTTT.

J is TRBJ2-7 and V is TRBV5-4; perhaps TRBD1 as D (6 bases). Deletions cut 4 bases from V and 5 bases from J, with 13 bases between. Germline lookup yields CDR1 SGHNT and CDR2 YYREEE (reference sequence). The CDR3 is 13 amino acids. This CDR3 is CASSGRGLHEQYF. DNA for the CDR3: TGTGCCAGCAGCGGCAGGGGTCTCCACGAGCAGTACTTC.

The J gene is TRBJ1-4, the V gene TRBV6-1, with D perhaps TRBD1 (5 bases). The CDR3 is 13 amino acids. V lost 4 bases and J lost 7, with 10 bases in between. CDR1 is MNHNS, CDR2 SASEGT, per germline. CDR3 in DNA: TGTGCCAGCAGTGGCAGGGTTTTTGAAAAACTGTTTTTT. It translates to CASSGRVFEKLFF.

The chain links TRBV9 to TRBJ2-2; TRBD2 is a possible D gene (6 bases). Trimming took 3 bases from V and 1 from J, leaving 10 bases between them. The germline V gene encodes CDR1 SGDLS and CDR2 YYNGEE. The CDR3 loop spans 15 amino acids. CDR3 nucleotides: TGTGCCAGCAGCGGGGACTTGGGGAACACCGGGGAGCTGTTTTTT. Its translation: CASSGDLGNTGELFF.

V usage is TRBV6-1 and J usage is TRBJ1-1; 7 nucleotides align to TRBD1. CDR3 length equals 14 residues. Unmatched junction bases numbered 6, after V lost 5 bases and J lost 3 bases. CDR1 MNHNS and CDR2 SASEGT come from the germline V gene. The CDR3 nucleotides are TGTGCCAGCAGTAGAGACAGGGTTGACACTGAAGCTTTCTTT. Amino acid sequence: CASSRDRVDTEAFF.

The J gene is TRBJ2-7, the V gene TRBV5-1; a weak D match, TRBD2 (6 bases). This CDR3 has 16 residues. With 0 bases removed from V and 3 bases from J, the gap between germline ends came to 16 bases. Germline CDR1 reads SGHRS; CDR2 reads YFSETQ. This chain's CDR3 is CASSLGPGRDDYEQYF. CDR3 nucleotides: TGCGCCAGCAGCTTGGGTCCGGGGCGGGACGACTACGAGCAGTACTTC.

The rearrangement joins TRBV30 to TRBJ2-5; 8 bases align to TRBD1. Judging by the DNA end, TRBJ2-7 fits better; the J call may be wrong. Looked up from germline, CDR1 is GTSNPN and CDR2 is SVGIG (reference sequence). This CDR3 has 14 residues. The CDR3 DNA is TGTGCCTGGAGGAGAGACAGGGGTCCCTACGAGCAGTACTTC. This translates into CAWRRDRGPYEQYF.

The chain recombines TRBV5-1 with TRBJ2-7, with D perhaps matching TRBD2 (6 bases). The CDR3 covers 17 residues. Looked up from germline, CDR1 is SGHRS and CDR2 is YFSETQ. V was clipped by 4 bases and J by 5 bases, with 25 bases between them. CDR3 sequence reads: CASSRSLSRGLTHEQYF. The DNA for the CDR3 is TGCGCCAGCAGCCGAAGTTTGTCGCGGGGCCTAACCCACGAGCAGTACTTC.

DNA of the CDR3: TGTGCCAGCAGCCACGGACTAGCGGGTCGGACGGATACGCAGTATTTT. Its protein is CASSHGLAGRTDTQYF. The V and J genes are TRBV11-2 and TRBJ2-3; TRBD2 matches at 11 bases. This CDR3 region has 16 residues. Losses at the gene ends were 5 bases for V and 6 bases for J; bases not matched to a gene: 10. The germline CDR1 and CDR2 sequences are SGHAT and FQNNGV.

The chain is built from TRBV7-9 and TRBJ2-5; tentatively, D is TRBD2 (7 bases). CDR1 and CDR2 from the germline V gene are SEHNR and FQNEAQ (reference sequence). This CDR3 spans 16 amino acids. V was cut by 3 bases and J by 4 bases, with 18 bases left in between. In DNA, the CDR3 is TGTGCCAGCAGCTTGAGGCTGGGCGGGGGCGGAGAGACCCAGTACTTC. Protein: CASSLRLGGGGETQYF.

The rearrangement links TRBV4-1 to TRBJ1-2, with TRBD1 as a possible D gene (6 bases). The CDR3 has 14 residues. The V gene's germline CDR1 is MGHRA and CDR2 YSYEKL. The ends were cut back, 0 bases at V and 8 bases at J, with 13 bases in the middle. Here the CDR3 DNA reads TGCGCCAGCAGCCAAGATACCGGACAGATAGGCTACACCTTC. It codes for CASSQDTGQIGYTF.

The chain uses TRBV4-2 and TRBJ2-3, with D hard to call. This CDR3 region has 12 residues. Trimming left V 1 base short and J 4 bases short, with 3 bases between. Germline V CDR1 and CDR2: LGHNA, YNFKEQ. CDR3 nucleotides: TGTGCCAGCAGCCAAGCTGCAGATACGCAGTATTTT. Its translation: CASSQAADTQYF.

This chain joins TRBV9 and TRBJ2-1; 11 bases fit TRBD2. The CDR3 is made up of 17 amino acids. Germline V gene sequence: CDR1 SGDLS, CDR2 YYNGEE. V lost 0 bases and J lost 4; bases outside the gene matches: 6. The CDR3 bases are TGTGCCAGCAGCGTAGATATAGCGGGGGGGCAGTACAATGAGCAGTTCTTC. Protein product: CASSVDIAGGQYNEQFF. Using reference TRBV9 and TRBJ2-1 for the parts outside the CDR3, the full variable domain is DSGVTQTPKHLITATGQRVTLRCSPRSGDLSVYWYQQSLDQGLQFLIQYYNGEERAKGNILERFSAQQFPDLHSELNLSSLELGDSALYFCASSVDIAGGQYNEQFFGPGTRLTVL.

The CDR3, as DNA: TGTGCCAGCAGCTTCGGAGAGAACTACAATGAGCAGTTCTTC. Translated, it gives CASSFGENYNEQFF. V is TRBV7-6 and J is TRBJ2-1; D call uncertain. Trimming removed 3 bases from V and 3 bases from J, with 9 bases in between. The V gene's germline CDR1 is SGHVS and CDR2 FNYEAQ. CDR3 length: 14 residues.

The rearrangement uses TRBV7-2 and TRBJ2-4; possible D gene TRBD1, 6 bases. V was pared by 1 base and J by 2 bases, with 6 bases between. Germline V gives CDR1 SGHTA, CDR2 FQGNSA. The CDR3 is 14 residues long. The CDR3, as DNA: TGTGCCAGCAGCTTAGGGGGGCCCAAAAACATTCAGTACTTC. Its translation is CASSLGGPKNIQYF.

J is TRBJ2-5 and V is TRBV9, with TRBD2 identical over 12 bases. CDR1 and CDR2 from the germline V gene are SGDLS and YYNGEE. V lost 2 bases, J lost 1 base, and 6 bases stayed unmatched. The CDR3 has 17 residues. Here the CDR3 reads CASSVDTSGGTQETQYF. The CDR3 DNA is TGTGCCAGCAGCGTCGATACTAGCGGGGGGACCCAAGAGACCCAGTACTTC.

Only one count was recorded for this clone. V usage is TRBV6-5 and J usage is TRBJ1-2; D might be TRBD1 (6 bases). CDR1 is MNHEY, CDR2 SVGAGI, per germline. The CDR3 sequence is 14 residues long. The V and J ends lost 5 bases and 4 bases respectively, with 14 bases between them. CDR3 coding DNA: TGTGCCAGCAGTGAACAGGGACGGACCTATGGCTACACCTTC. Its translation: CASSEQGRTYGYTF.

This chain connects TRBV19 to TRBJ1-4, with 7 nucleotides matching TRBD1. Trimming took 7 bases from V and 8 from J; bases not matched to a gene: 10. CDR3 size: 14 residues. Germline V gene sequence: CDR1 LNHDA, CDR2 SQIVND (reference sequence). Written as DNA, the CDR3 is TGTGCCAGTAAGCGACAGGGAGGAGGCGAAAAACTGTTTTTT. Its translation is CASKRQGGGEKLFF.

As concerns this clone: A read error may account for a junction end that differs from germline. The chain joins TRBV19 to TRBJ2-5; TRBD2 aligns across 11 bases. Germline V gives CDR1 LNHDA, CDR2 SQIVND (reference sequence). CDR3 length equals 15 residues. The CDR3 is CASRIAGGPRETQYF. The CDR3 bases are TGTGCCAGTAGAATAGCGGGGGGGCCGCGAGAGACCCAGTACTTC.

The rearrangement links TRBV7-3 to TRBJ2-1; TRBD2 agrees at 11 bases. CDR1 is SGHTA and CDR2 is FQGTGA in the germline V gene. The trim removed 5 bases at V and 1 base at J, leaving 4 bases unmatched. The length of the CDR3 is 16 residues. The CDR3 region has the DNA TGTGCCAGCAGCCTGCGGACTAGCGGGTCCTACAATGAGCAGTTCTTC. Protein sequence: CASSLRTSGSYNEQFF.

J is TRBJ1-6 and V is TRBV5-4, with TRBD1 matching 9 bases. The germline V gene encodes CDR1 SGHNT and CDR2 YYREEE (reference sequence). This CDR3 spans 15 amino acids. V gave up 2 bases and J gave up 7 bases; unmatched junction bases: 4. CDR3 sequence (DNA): TGTGCCAGCAGCTTCGGAGGACAGGGGAATTCACCCCTCCACTTT. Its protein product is CASSFGGQGNSPLHF.

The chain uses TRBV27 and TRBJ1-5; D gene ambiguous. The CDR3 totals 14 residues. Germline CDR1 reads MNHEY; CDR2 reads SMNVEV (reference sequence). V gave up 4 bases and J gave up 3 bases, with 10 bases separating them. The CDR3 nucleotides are TGTGCCAGCAGTTATGAGGCCCACAATCAGCCCCAGCATTTT. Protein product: CASSYEAHNQPQHF.

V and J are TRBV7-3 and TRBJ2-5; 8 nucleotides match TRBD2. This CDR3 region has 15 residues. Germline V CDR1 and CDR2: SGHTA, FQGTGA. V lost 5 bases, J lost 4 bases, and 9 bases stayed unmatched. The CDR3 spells CASSAEGLAGETQYF. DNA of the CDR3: TGTGCCAGCAGCGCGGAAGGACTAGCAGGAGAGACCCAGTACTTC.

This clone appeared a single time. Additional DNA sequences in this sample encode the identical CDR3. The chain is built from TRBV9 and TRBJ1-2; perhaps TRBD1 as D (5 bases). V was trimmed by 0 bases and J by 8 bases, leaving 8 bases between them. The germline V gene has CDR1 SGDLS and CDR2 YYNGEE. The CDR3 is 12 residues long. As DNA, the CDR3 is TGTGCCAGCAGCGTAGTCGGGGGGGGCTACACCTTC. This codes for CASSVVGGGYTF.